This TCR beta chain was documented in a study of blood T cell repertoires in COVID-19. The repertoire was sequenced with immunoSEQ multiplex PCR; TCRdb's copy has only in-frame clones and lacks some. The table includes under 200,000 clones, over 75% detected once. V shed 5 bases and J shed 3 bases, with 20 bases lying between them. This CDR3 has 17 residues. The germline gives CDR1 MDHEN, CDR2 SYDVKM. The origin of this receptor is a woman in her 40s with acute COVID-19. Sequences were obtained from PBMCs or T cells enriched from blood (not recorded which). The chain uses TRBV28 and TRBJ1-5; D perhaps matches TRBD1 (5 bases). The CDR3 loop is CASSPFPGSRDNQPQHF. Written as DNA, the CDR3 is TGTGCCAGCAGTCCCTTCCCAGGGTCGCGTGACAATCAGCCCCAGCATTTT.